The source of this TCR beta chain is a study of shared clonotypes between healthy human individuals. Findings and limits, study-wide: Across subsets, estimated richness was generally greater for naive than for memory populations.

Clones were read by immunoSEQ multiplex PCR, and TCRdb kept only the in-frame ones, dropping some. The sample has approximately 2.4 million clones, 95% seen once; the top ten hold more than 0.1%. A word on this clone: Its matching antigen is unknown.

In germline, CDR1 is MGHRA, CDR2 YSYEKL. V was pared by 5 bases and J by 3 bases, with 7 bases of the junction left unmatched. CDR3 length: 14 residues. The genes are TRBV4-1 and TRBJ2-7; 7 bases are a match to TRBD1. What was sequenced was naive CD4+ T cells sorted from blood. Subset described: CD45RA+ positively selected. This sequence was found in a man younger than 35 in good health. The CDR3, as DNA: TGCGCCAGCAGCTCCCGGGACAGAGACTACGAGCAGTACTTC. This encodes CASSSRDRDYEQYF.